These T cell receptor beta chains were read from a single sample in a study of neoadjuvant anti-PD-1 for oral cavity cancer. Clones were read by immunoSEQ multiplex PCR, and TCRdb kept only the in-frame ones, dropping some. The sample includes approximately 68,000 clones, roughly nine tenths of them seen just once. The source material was PBMCs, sampled after nivolumab (anti-PD-1) treatment. The source of these receptors is a person aged 40 to 85 with oral cavity squamous cell carcinoma. Both conserved end residues are part of each CDR3. The order of the fields is J gene, clone size, V gene, D gene, CDR3 DNA, CDR3 protein. The D gene is left open where the match is weak. Rows give clone size only sometimes, using once, few, many, or a class for an expanded clone.

j_call: TRBJ2-7; clone_size: NA; v_call: TRBV5-8; d_call: NA; cdr3_nt: TGTGCCAGCAGCTTGGGGGACATATCCTACGAGCAGTACTTC; cdr3_aa: CASSLGDISYEQYF
j_call: TRBJ1-1; clone_size: NA; v_call: TRBV19; d_call: NA; cdr3_nt: TGTGCCAGTAGTGCACCCCTTCGGGTGGTGAACACTGAAGCTTTCTTT; cdr3_aa: CASSAPLRVVNTEAFF
j_call: TRBJ2-6; clone_size: NA; v_call: TRBV5-4; d_call: NA; cdr3_nt: TGTGCCAGCAGATCCTCTGGGGCCAACGTCCTGACTTTC; cdr3_aa: CASRSSGANVLTF
j_call: TRBJ2-1; clone_size: NA; v_call: TRBV9; d_call: NA; cdr3_nt: TGTGCCAGCAGCATCACTTCAAGCTCCTACAATGAGCAGTTCTTC; cdr3_aa: CASSITSSSYNEQFF
j_call: TRBJ2-7; clone_size: NA; v_call: TRBV2; d_call: NA; cdr3_nt: TGTGCCAGCAGATCAGGGGGGTCCGTCTCCTACGAGCAGTACTTC; cdr3_aa: CASRSGGSVSYEQYF
j_call: TRBJ2-3; clone_size: once; v_call: TRBV11-1; d_call: NA; cdr3_nt: TGTGCCAGCAGCTTATTCGGCAGCACGAGCACAGATACGCAGTATTTT; cdr3_aa: CASSLFGSTSTDTQYF
j_call: TRBJ1-1; clone_size: NA; v_call: TRBV6-6; d_call: NA; cdr3_nt: TGTGCCAGCAGGAGGATGGGGGCTGAAGCTTTCTTT; cdr3_aa: CASRRMGAEAFF
j_call: TRBJ1-6; clone_size: NA; v_call: TRBV6-6; d_call: TRBD1; cdr3_nt: TGTGCCAGCAGATCGGGACAGGGAAATTCACCCCTCCACTTT; cdr3_aa: CASRSGQGNSPLHF
j_call: TRBJ1-2; clone_size: NA; v_call: TRBV2; d_call: TRBD1; cdr3_nt: TGTGCCAGTTATAAGACAGGGGGCTATGGCTACACCTTC; cdr3_aa: CASYKTGGYGYTF
j_call: TRBJ1-2; clone_size: NA; v_call: TRBV20-1; d_call: NA; cdr3_nt: TGCAGTGCAAAGACAGGTCGGGGCTACACCTTC; cdr3_aa: CSAKTGRGYTF
j_call: TRBJ1-2; clone_size: once; v_call: TRBV7-3; d_call: NA; cdr3_nt: TGTGCCAGCAGCTCCGGACGCGGTGGGACGGGCTACACCTTC; cdr3_aa: CASSSGRGGTGYTF
j_call: TRBJ1-5; clone_size: NA; v_call: TRBV2; d_call: NA; cdr3_nt: TGTGCCAGCAGCCCTCTAGATAGCAATCAGCCCCAGCATTTT; cdr3_aa: CASSPLDSNQPQHF
j_call: TRBJ1-2; clone_size: NA; v_call: TRBV13; d_call: NA; cdr3_nt: TGTGCCAGCAGCTTAGGCCTAGGACGGCAGGCTGGCTACACCTTC; cdr3_aa: CASSLGLGRQAGYTF
j_call: TRBJ1-5; clone_size: once; v_call: TRBV7-9; d_call: NA; cdr3_nt: TGTGCCAGCGGTCGGGGGGGGAGCAATCAGCCCCAGCATTTT; cdr3_aa: CASGRGGSNQPQHF
j_call: TRBJ2-7; clone_size: NA; v_call: TRBV7-8; d_call: NA; cdr3_nt: TGTGCCAGCAGCTTAGCGAGGTTTGGACGGGGGCGCGGTGGAGACGAGCAGTACTTC; cdr3_aa: CASSLARFGRGRGGDEQYF
j_call: TRBJ1-3; clone_size: NA; v_call: TRBV30; d_call: NA; cdr3_nt: TGTGATGAGGCGGCGAGTACTGGAAACACCATATATTTT; cdr3_aa: CDEAASTGNTIYF
j_call: TRBJ2-3; clone_size: few; v_call: TRBV19; d_call: NA; cdr3_nt: TGTGCCAGTAGTACAAGAAGAAGCACAGATACGCAGTATTTT; cdr3_aa: CASSTRRSTDTQYF
j_call: TRBJ1-2; clone_size: NA; v_call: TRBV5-1; d_call: NA; cdr3_nt: TGCGCCAGCAGCTTGGAACCGATTTCGGGCTACACCTTC; cdr3_aa: CASSLEPISGYTF
j_call: TRBJ2-7; clone_size: NA; v_call: TRBV25-1; d_call: TRBD1; cdr3_nt: TGTGCCAGCAGATTGACAGGGGGCAGGGGCGAGCAGTACTTC; cdr3_aa: CASRLTGGRGEQYF
j_call: TRBJ1-5; clone_size: NA; v_call: TRBV5-4; d_call: TRBD1; cdr3_nt: TGTGCCAGCAGCTTAGGGACAGGGAATGATCGTCCCCAGCATTTT; cdr3_aa: CASSLGTGNDRPQHF
j_call: TRBJ2-1; clone_size: NA; v_call: TRBV20-1; d_call: NA; cdr3_nt: TGCAGTGCCTCATCGACAGTTGAGCAGTTCTTC; cdr3_aa: CSASSTVEQFF
j_call: TRBJ1-2; clone_size: NA; v_call: TRBV10-3; d_call: NA; cdr3_nt: TGTGCCATCAGTGAGTCGAGCAGGGCCAATGGGGGCTACACCTTC; cdr3_aa: CAISESSRANGGYTF
j_call: TRBJ2-2; clone_size: NA; v_call: TRBV2; d_call: TRBD2; cdr3_nt: TGTGCCAGCAGGGCGACTAGCGCGAACACCGGGGAGCTGTTTTTT; cdr3_aa: CASRATSANTGELFF
j_call: TRBJ2-7; clone_size: NA; v_call: TRBV9; d_call: TRBD2; cdr3_nt: TGTGCCAGCAGCGTAAGCGGGAGCCACTACGAGCAGTACTTC; cdr3_aa: CASSVSGSHYEQYF
j_call: TRBJ2-1; clone_size: NA; v_call: TRBV10-1; d_call: TRBD2; cdr3_nt: TGCGCCAGGGGGCGGACTAGCCAAACATACAATGAGCAGTTCTTC; cdr3_aa: CARGRTSQTYNEQFF
j_call: TRBJ1-6; clone_size: NA; v_call: TRBV9; d_call: NA; cdr3_nt: TGTGCCAGCAGCGTAGAACAGGGCCGGAGCTCCTATAATTCACCCCTCCACTTT; cdr3_aa: CASSVEQGRSSYNSPLHF
j_call: TRBJ2-1; clone_size: NA; v_call: TRBV7-6; d_call: NA; cdr3_nt: TGTGCCAGCAGCTCGTTCGACAGGGTGATAGGAGGGAATGAGCAGTTCTTC; cdr3_aa: CASSSFDRVIGGNEQFF
j_call: TRBJ2-5; clone_size: NA; v_call: TRBV4-1; d_call: TRBD2; cdr3_nt: TGCGCCAGCAGCCAAGGAGGCGGGGGGGCTTGGGAGACCCAGTACTTC; cdr3_aa: CASSQGGGGAWETQYF
j_call: TRBJ1-2; clone_size: NA; v_call: TRBV11-2; d_call: NA; cdr3_nt: TGTGCCAGCAGCTTAGTAGCCACAAGCTATGGCTACACCTTC; cdr3_aa: CASSLVATSYGYTF
j_call: TRBJ1-2; clone_size: NA; v_call: TRBV28; d_call: NA; cdr3_nt: TGTGCCAGCAGCACCCTAATAGGGGACTATGGCTACACCTTC; cdr3_aa: CASSTLIGDYGYTF
j_call: TRBJ2-7; clone_size: once; v_call: TRBV7-8; d_call: TRBD1; cdr3_nt: TGTGCCAGCAGCACGCGACAGGGCCCCTACGAGCAGTACTTC; cdr3_aa: CASSTRQGPYEQYF
j_call: TRBJ1-1; clone_size: NA; v_call: TRBV7-3; d_call: NA; cdr3_nt: TGTGCCAGCAGCTTGACACTGAACACTGAAGCTTTCTTT; cdr3_aa: CASSLTLNTEAFF
j_call: TRBJ2-3; clone_size: NA; v_call: TRBV4-1; d_call: TRBD2; cdr3_nt: TGCGCCAGCAGCCGTCCGGGAGCGGGGGCCTCAGATACGCAGTATTTT; cdr3_aa: CASSRPGAGASDTQYF
j_call: TRBJ2-7; clone_size: once; v_call: TRBV15; d_call: NA; cdr3_nt: TGTGCCACCAGCAGAGCTTGGGGTAGAACCAACGAGCAGTACTTC; cdr3_aa: CATSRAWGRTNEQYF
j_call: TRBJ2-7; clone_size: once; v_call: TRBV18; d_call: NA; cdr3_nt: TGTGCCAGCTCACCAGCATCGTCCTCCTACGAGCAGTACTTC; cdr3_aa: CASSPASSSYEQYF
j_call: TRBJ1-2; clone_size: once; v_call: TRBV7-2; d_call: TRBD1; cdr3_nt: TGTGCCAGCAGCCTCTGGACAGGGAATGAGGATGGCTACACCTTC; cdr3_aa: CASSLWTGNEDGYTF
j_call: TRBJ2-1; clone_size: NA; v_call: TRBV19; d_call: NA; cdr3_nt: TGTGCCAGTAGTATAGGTCAGGGGTCCAATGAGCAGTTCTTC; cdr3_aa: CASSIGQGSNEQFF
j_call: TRBJ2-1; clone_size: NA; v_call: TRBV10-3; d_call: TRBD2; cdr3_nt: TGTGCCATCAGTAGCGGGGGGTACAATGAGCAGTTCTTC; cdr3_aa: CAISSGGYNEQFF
j_call: TRBJ1-1; clone_size: NA; v_call: TRBV9; d_call: TRBD1; cdr3_nt: TGTGCCAGCAGCGTGGACAGGGGTCCGAACGCTGAAGCTTTCTTT; cdr3_aa: CASSVDRGPNAEAFF
j_call: TRBJ1-4; clone_size: NA; v_call: TRBV7-9; d_call: NA; cdr3_nt: TGTGCCAGCAGCCACCGGACAGAGCTGGGAAAACTGTTTTTT; cdr3_aa: CASSHRTELGKLFF
j_call: TRBJ1-4; clone_size: NA; v_call: TRBV2; d_call: TRBD1; cdr3_nt: TGTGCCAGCAAGGGGACAGGGTGGGAGGAAAAACTGTTTTTT; cdr3_aa: CASKGTGWEEKLFF
j_call: TRBJ1-2; clone_size: NA; v_call: TRBV6-1; d_call: NA; cdr3_nt: TGTGCCAGCAGTGATACATGGGGCGTGAACTATGGCTACACCTTC; cdr3_aa: CASSDTWGVNYGYTF
j_call: TRBJ2-3; clone_size: NA; v_call: TRBV19; d_call: NA; cdr3_nt: TGTGCCAGTAGTAAGGAGGGCGTAACTAACACAGATACGCAGTATTTT; cdr3_aa: CASSKEGVTNTDTQYF
j_call: TRBJ1-2; clone_size: NA; v_call: TRBV6-6; d_call: NA; cdr3_nt: TGTGCCAGCAGCCGCTTAGGGGTGGGCTATGGCTACACCTTC; cdr3_aa: CASSRLGVGYGYTF
j_call: TRBJ2-7; clone_size: NA; v_call: TRBV27; d_call: TRBD2; cdr3_nt: TGTGCCAGCAGTTTATCGATACTAGCGGCACAGTACGAGCAGTACTTC; cdr3_aa: CASSLSILAAQYEQYF
j_call: TRBJ1-2; clone_size: few; v_call: TRBV6-5; d_call: TRBD1; cdr3_nt: TGTGCCAGCAGTTCCCGAACAGGGGGAGATGGCTACACCTTC; cdr3_aa: CASSSRTGGDGYTF
j_call: TRBJ2-1; clone_size: NA; v_call: TRBV4-1; d_call: NA; cdr3_nt: TGCGCCAGCAGCCAAGAAAGTTTACCGGGCTACAATGAGCAGTTCTTC; cdr3_aa: CASSQESLPGYNEQFF
j_call: TRBJ2-7; clone_size: NA; v_call: TRBV30; d_call: TRBD2; cdr3_nt: TGTGCCTGGACCCGCGGCGGCGGGAGGTCCTACGAGCAGTACTTC; cdr3_aa: CAWTRGGGRSYEQYF
j_call: TRBJ2-3; clone_size: NA; v_call: TRBV30; d_call: NA; cdr3_nt: TGTGCCTGGAGCGCCCGACCAGATACGCAGTATTTT; cdr3_aa: CAWSARPDTQYF
j_call: TRBJ2-3; clone_size: NA; v_call: TRBV4-1; d_call: TRBD1; cdr3_nt: TGCGCCAGCAGCCAAGATCATGGGACAGCGACCGATACGCAGTATTTT; cdr3_aa: CASSQDHGTATDTQYF
j_call: TRBJ1-1; clone_size: once; v_call: TRBV5-1; d_call: NA; cdr3_nt: TGCGCCAGCAGCTTGGGTTTGGGGTACCGGCAGAACACTGAAGCTTTCTTT; cdr3_aa: CASSLGLGYRQNTEAFF
j_call: TRBJ2-6; clone_size: NA; v_call: TRBV27; d_call: NA; cdr3_nt: TGTGCCAGCAGTTTGTTCTCTGGGGCCAACGTCCTGACTTTC; cdr3_aa: CASSLFSGANVLTF
j_call: TRBJ2-7; clone_size: NA; v_call: TRBV2; d_call: NA; cdr3_nt: TGTGCCAGCAGGGGGACTCTCCTCTCCTACGAGCAGTACTTC; cdr3_aa: CASRGTLLSYEQYF
j_call: TRBJ1-2; clone_size: NA; v_call: TRBV14; d_call: NA; cdr3_nt: TGTGCCAGCAGCCAAGATGCCCCGACGGGGGGCTACACCTTC; cdr3_aa: CASSQDAPTGGYTF
j_call: TRBJ2-5; clone_size: NA; v_call: TRBV7-9; d_call: TRBD2; cdr3_nt: TGTGCCAGCAGCACGACTAGCGGGGGGGAGACCCAGTACTTC; cdr3_aa: CASSTTSGGETQYF